This entry lists 26 T cell receptor beta chains sequenced from one sample in a study of OX40 agonist ivuxolimab in advanced cancers. Libraries were prepared by immunoSEQ multiplex PCR; TCRdb keeps only in-frame clonotypes and omits some of them. The sample lists roughly 88,000 clones; more than 70% were seen once. This specimen consisted of CD4+ or CD8+ T cells sorted from blood, obtained in a trial of the OX40 agonist ivuxolimab. The receptor set was obtained from an adult with an advanced solid tumor such as melanoma, head and neck, liver or kidney cancer.

This clone was seen a single time. The chain employs TRBV7-2 and TRBJ2-1, with 8 bases identical to TRBD1. The CDR3 runs to 13 residues. Per the germline V gene, CDR1 is SGHTA and CDR2 is FQGNSA. The junction had 5 bases not matched to a gene; V was cut back by 5 bases and J by 8 bases. The CDR3 region is CASSPGQVDEQFF. The CDR3 nucleotides are TGTGCCAGCAGCCCGGGACAGGTGGATGAGCAGTTCTTC.

V usage is TRBV6-1 and J usage is TRBJ2-3, with 8 bases that match TRBD1. Germline-derived CDR1 and CDR2 are MNHNS and SASEGT. Germline trimming cut 7 bases from V and 3 bases from J; bases unmatched to any gene: 9. The CDR3 has 15 amino acids. The CDR3, as DNA: TGTGCCAGCACCAACGGACAGGGAAGGACAGATACGCAGTATTTT. This sequence encodes CASTNGQGRTDTQYF.

This chain connects TRBV14 to TRBJ1-1; D perhaps matches TRBD1 (5 bases). Germline CDR1 reads SGHDN; CDR2 reads FVKESK. The CDR3 is 15 amino acids. Trimming stripped 5 bases from V and 5 bases from J, with 18 bases between. CDR3 sequence (DNA): TGTGCCAGCAGCACTCGGGGGAGCTTAGGGACTGAAGCTTTCTTT. Its translation is CASSTRGSLGTEAFF.

As for this clone: It is likely a read error: a sequence one base away is far more abundant. The chain is built from TRBV5-1 and TRBJ1-1; D remains ambiguous. The CDR3 loop spans 13 amino acids. V was clipped by 4 bases and J by 4 bases, with 11 bases between them. Germline lookup yields CDR1 SGHRS and CDR2 YFSETQ. CDR3 loop: CASSVNGGTEAFF. The CDR3, as DNA: TGCGCCAGCAGCGTAAATGGCGGCACTGAAGCTTTCTTT.

The rearrangement uses TRBV11-3 and TRBJ2-5; TRBD2 aligns across 10 bases. CDR1 is SGHNT, CDR2 YENEEA, per germline. CDR3 length equals 18 residues. Trimming at V came to 1 base and at J to 2 bases, leaving 10 bases not matched to a gene. CDR3 nucleotides: TGTGCCAGCAGCTTAGGATTTAGCGGGAGGCCTTTTCAAGAGACCCAGTACTTC. Translated: CASSLGFSGRPFQETQYF.

This rearrangement joins TRBV21-1 to TRBJ2-1. TRBV21-1 corresponds to a pseudogene. CDR3 length: 15 amino acids. The CDR3 bases are TGTGCCAGCAGCGAAAGTTCGCCCCACGCTTATGAGCAGTTCTTC. It specifies CASSESSPHAYEQFF.

The genes are TRBV18 and TRBJ2-7; 7 nucleotides agree with TRBD1. The CDR3 runs 14 residues. Germline V CDR1 and CDR2: KGHSH, LQKENI. Unmatched junction bases numbered 7, after V lost 5 bases and J lost 3 bases. CDR3 loop: CASSTPGQSYEQYF. The CDR3, as DNA: TGTGCCAGCTCAACGCCGGGACAGAGCTACGAGCAGTACTTC. Variable domain in full (rest from reference TRBV18 and TRBJ2-7): NAGVMQNPRHLVRRRGQEARLRCSPMKGHSHVYWYRQLPEEGLKFMVYLQKENIIDESGMPKERFSAEFPKEGPSILRIQQVVRGDSAAYFCASSTPGQSYEQYFGPGTRLTVT.

This clone was seen only once. This sequence joins TRBV10-3 and TRBJ2-5; 7 nucleotides agree with TRBD2. Per germline, CDR1 ENHRY and CDR2 SYGVKD. The J segment lost 4 bases and the V segment lost 5 bases, leaving 1 base of the junction unmatched. The CDR3 is 12 amino acids. CDR3 coding DNA: TGTGCCATCAGTCCTAGCGGAGAGACCCAGTACTTC. This translates into CAISPSGETQYF.

The CDR3 DNA reads as TGTGCCAGCAGAAGCGTCTATGGCTACACCTTC. Translation gives CASRSVYGYTF. The chain employs TRBV27 and TRBJ1-2; D ambiguous. This CDR3 is built from 11 residues. V gave up 6 bases and J gave up 4 bases, with 6 bases separating them. The germline V gene encodes CDR1 MNHEY and CDR2 SMNVEV (reference sequence).

This chain joins TRBV10-1 and TRBJ2-2; no clear D gene. Germline lookup yields CDR1 WNHNN and CDR2 SYGVQD (reference sequence). The V end lost 2 bases, the J end lost 4 bases, and 5 bases lay between the germline ends. The CDR3 sequence is 13 residues long. The CDR3 DNA is TGCGCCAGCAGTGAGATTGTCACCGGGGAGCTGTTTTTT. This translates into CASSEIVTGELFF.

The chain employs TRBV5-4 and TRBJ2-7; D unclear. CDR1 SGHNT and CDR2 YYREEE come from the germline V gene (reference sequence). The V end lost 2 bases, the J end lost 0 bases, and 9 bases lay between the germline ends. The CDR3 sequence is 14 residues long. As DNA, the CDR3 is TGTGCCAGCAGCTTTAATCCCGGCTCCTACGAGCAGTACTTC. Translated, it gives CASSFNPGSYEQYF.

The chain links TRBV6-1 to TRBJ1-2, with D possibly TRBD1 on 6 matching bases. Germline-derived CDR1 and CDR2 are MNHNS and SASEGT. V lost 2 bases to trimming and J lost 0 bases, with 10 bases between them. This CDR3 is 15 amino acids long. The CDR3 is CASSERTAPNYGYTF. In DNA form, the CDR3 reads TGTGCCAGCAGTGAAAGGACAGCTCCTAACTATGGCTACACCTTC.

A single count supports this clone. The genes are TRBV12-2 and TRBJ2-1; the table assigns TRBD2, which was not confirmed against the DNA. TRBV12-2 is termed a pseudogene. The CDR3 spans 21 residues. CDR3 in DNA: TGTGCAAGTCGCTTACCAACACCGGGGACTAGAATCATTACCACCGACAATGAGCAGTTCTTC. Encoded protein: CASRLPTPGTRIITTDNEQFF.

The chain has TRBV18 and TRBJ2-1, with TRBD2 identical over 13 bases. The germline V gene has CDR1 KGHSH and CDR2 LQKENI. The V segment lost 1 base and the J segment 0 bases; nucleotides outside the gene matches: 0. CDR3 length: 17 residues. CDR3 residues: CASSPRLAGGSYNEQFF. The CDR3 region has the DNA TGTGCCAGCTCACCACGACTAGCGGGAGGCTCCTACAATGAGCAGTTCTTC.

The chain has TRBV19 and TRBJ1-6; tentative D call: TRBD1 (5 bases). From germline, CDR1 is LNHDA and CDR2 SQIVND (reference sequence). The CDR3 spans 14 residues. V gave up 5 bases and J gave up 10 bases, with 15 bases separating them. This CDR3 is CASSYGQTRSPLHF. DNA for the CDR3: TGTGCCAGTAGTTACGGACAAACGCGATCACCCCTCCACTTT.

The gene calls are TRBV28 and TRBJ1-2, with D possibly TRBD1 on 5 matching bases. V shed 4 bases and J shed 7 bases, with 7 bases lying between them. Germline CDR1 and CDR2: MDHEN and SYDVKM. The CDR3 has 11 amino acids. The CDR3 loop reads CASSSGGGYTF. The CDR3 nucleotides read TGTGCCAGCAGTTCCGGGGGTGGCTACACCTTC.

The chain carries TRBV7-9 and TRBJ1-2; weak D call: TRBD1 (6 bases). V lost 5 bases to trimming and J lost 0 bases, with 16 bases between them. The CDR3 has 16 residues. Looked up from germline, CDR1 is SEHNR and CDR2 is FQNEAQ (reference sequence). The CDR3 loop reads CASSHYGGQSNYGYTF. Written as DNA, the CDR3 is TGTGCCAGCAGCCATTATGGAGGACAGTCTAACTATGGCTACACCTTC.

This clone has more than one count but fewer than ten. The CDR3 DNA follows: TGCAGTGCTAGCCCGAACACTGAAGCTTTCTTT. Protein: CSASPNTEAFF. This chain joins TRBV20-1 and TRBJ1-1; D is uncertain. V was pared by 3 bases and J by 1 base, with 3 bases between. CDR3 length equals 11 residues. In germline, CDR1 is DFQATT, CDR2 SNEGSKA (reference sequence).

The V call is TRBV5-4, the J call TRBJ1-2, with no clear D. The CDR3 covers 18 residues. Looked up from germline, CDR1 is SGHNT and CDR2 is YYREEE (reference sequence). With 6 bases removed from V and 0 bases from J, the gap between germline ends came to 24 bases. The DNA for the CDR3 is TGTGCCAGCACCCCCCCCTCCCCACACGCGTCAGCTAACTATGGCTACACCTTC. It translates to CASTPPSPHASANYGYTF. Based on the CDR3 plus reference TRBV5-4 and TRBJ1-2, the full variable domain is ETGVTQSPTHLIKTRGQQVTLRCSSQSGHNTVSWYQQALGQGPQFIFQYYREEENGRGNFPPRFSGLQFPNYSSELNVNALELDDSALYLCASTPPSPHASANYGYTFGSGTRLTVV.

The rearrangement joins TRBV19 to TRBJ1-1; 8 bases map to TRBD1. Germline V gene lookup returns CDR1 LNHDA and CDR2 SQIVND (reference sequence). CDR3 length: 14 residues. Trimming removed 6 bases from V and 4 bases from J; junction bases left unmatched: 7. The CDR3 bases are TGTGCCAGTAGCAGGGGGCGAGTAAGCACTGAAGCTTTCTTT. Translation gives CASSRGRVSTEAFF.

This clone appeared a few times. The chain recombines TRBV27 with TRBJ2-3; 12 positions match TRBD2. With 5 bases clipped from V and 4 bases from J, the junction kept 7 bases outside the gene matches. The CDR3 sequence is 16 residues long. Germline CDR1 is MNHEY and CDR2 is SMNVEV (reference sequence). The CDR3 protein is CASSPPSGRAPDTQYF. DNA for the CDR3: TGTGCCAGCAGTCCTCCTAGCGGGAGGGCCCCAGATACGCAGTATTTT.

The chain is built from TRBV10-3 and TRBJ2-3; no clear D gene. V lost 7 bases and J lost 8, with 19 bases in between. CDR1 is ENHRY, CDR2 SYGVKD, per germline. The CDR3 is 14 amino acids. This CDR3 is CAIKGVTDHLTQYF. Here the CDR3 DNA reads TGTGCCATCAAAGGCGTGACCGATCATCTTACGCAGTATTTT.

The V and J genes are TRBV30 and TRBJ1-4; D is perhaps TRBD1 (5 bases). This CDR3 contains 13 residues. V was trimmed by 4 bases and J by 6 bases, leaving 12 bases between them. Germline loops: CDR1 GTSNPN, CDR2 SVGIG (reference sequence). The CDR3 protein is CAWTRRVDEKLFF. The CDR3 coding sequence is TGTGCCTGGACCCGCAGGGTGGATGAAAAACTGTTTTTT.

V is TRBV30 and J is TRBJ1-6, with a weak D call TRBD1 (5 bases). Germline CDR1 reads GTSNPN; CDR2 reads SVGIG (reference sequence). The CDR3 runs to 16 residues. Trimming removed 1 base at V and 6 bases at J, with 16 bases between. The CDR3 loop reads CAWSEYRSRRNSPLHF. DNA for the CDR3: TGTGCCTGGAGTGAATACAGGTCCCGACGTAATTCACCCCTCCACTTT.

This chain joins TRBV5-4 and TRBJ2-1; TRBD2 matches 8 bases. The CDR3 length is 13 residues. Germline V CDR1 and CDR2: SGHNT, YYREEE (reference sequence). Trimming took 3 bases from V and 7 from J; bases not matched to a gene: 3. The CDR3 DNA follows: TGTGCCAGCAGCTATCCTAGCGGGAATGAGCAGTTCTTC. It codes for CASSYPSGNEQFF. The full variable domain, in which reference TRBV5-4 and TRBJ2-1 provide the parts outside the CDR3, is ETGVTQSPTHLIKTRGQQVTLRCSSQSGHNTVSWYQQALGQGPQFIFQYYREEENGRGNFPPRFSGLQFPNYSSELNVNALELDDSALYLCASSYPSGNEQFFGPGTRLTVL.

This chain connects TRBV19 to TRBJ1-1; D possibly corresponds to TRBD1 (6 bases). Germline V CDR1 and CDR2: LNHDA, SQIVND (reference sequence). The germline V and J ends were trimmed by 7 bases and 1 base, with 16 bases remaining between them. The CDR3 has 15 amino acids. In DNA form, the CDR3 reads TGTGCCAGTAATATCGCCCAGGGGACGAACACTGAAGCTTTCTTT. This codes for CASNIAQGTNTEAFF. Complete variable domain (other parts from reference TRBV19 and TRBJ1-1): DGGITQSPKYLFRKEGQNVTLSCEQNLNHDAMYWYRQDPGQGLRLIYYSQIVNDFQKGDIAEGYSVSREKKESFPLTVTSAQKNPTAFYLCASNIAQGTNTEAFFGQGTRLTVV.